This T cell receptor (beta chain) was identified during a study of blood T cell repertoires in COVID-19. Study summary: COVID-19 samples collected from the United States, Italy and Spain covered acute and convalescent phases.

TCRdb's copy holds only in-frame clones and misses some; the assay was immunoSEQ multiplex PCR. Among more than 200,000 clones listed, around 84% were seen once. The CDR3 is 16 amino acids. With 2 bases clipped from V and 4 bases from J, the junction kept 5 bases outside the gene matches. The germline V gene has CDR1 MDHEN and CDR2 SYDVKM. V and J are TRBV28 and TRBJ1-5, with TRBD1 matching 10 bases. The origin of this receptor is a man older than 75 with acute or convalescent COVID-19. Sequenced: peripheral blood. CDR3 sequence (DNA): TGTGCCAGCAGTTTAAGACAGGGGGCGCGAAATCAGCCCCAGCATTTT. Translation: CASSLRQGARNQPQHF.